Listed here are 9 T cell receptor beta chains from one sample, sequenced in a study of blood T cell repertoires in COVID-19. Generated by immunoSEQ multiplex PCR, the TCRdb table keeps only in-frame clones and is missing some. The table includes some 65,000 clones, 65% to 85% detected once. Sequenced material: peripheral blood. All receptors come from a woman in her 70s with acute or convalescent COVID-19.

This chain connects TRBV20-1 to TRBJ1-6; D remains ambiguous. CDR3 length: 14 amino acids. V was pared by 3 bases and J by 4 bases, with 10 bases between. In germline, CDR1 is DFQATT, CDR2 SNEGSKA (reference sequence). The CDR3 spells CSASISGYNSPLHF. CDR3 sequence (DNA): TGCAGTGCTAGTATCAGCGGATATAATTCACCCCTCCACTTT.

The chain recombines TRBV6-1 with TRBJ1-4, with a weak D call TRBD1 (6 bases). The CDR3 is 15 amino acids. The V end was cut by 3 bases, the J end by 11 bases, with 19 bases between. Germline V gives CDR1 MNHNS, CDR2 SASEGT. The CDR3 is CASSEWGGGAGKLFF. DNA of the CDR3: TGTGCCAGCAGTGAGTGGGGCGGGGGCGCGGGGAAACTGTTTTTT.

V usage is TRBV6-2 or TRBV6-3 and J usage is TRBJ2-3; the match to TRBD2 covers 8 bases. CDR1 is MNHEY and CDR2 is SVGEGT in the germline V gene. This CDR3 comprises 18 residues. V shed 4 bases and J 1 base; nucleotides not matched to a gene: 13. For the CDR3, the DNA is TGTGCCAGCAGTTCGGGAGCGGGGGAGACCCCAGGCACAGATACGCAGTATTTT. It codes for CASSSGAGETPGTDTQYF.

The gene calls are TRBV18 and TRBJ2-5, with a possible D match to TRBD2 (6 bases). With 0 bases removed from V and 5 bases from J, the gap between germline ends came to 7 bases. There are 13 residues in the CDR3. Germline CDR1 is KGHSH and CDR2 is LQKENI. In DNA form, the CDR3 reads TGTGCCAGCTCACCACCAGCGGGCGAGACCCAGTACTTC. Its protein is CASSPPAGETQYF.

CDR3 residues: CAWSLRQGGTYNSPLHF. In DNA form, the CDR3 reads TGTGCCTGGAGTCTAAGACAGGGGGGCACCTATAATTCACCCCTCCACTTT. The V call is TRBV30, the J call TRBJ1-6; 9 bases fit TRBD1. V trimming: 2 bases; J trimming: 2 bases; junction bases outside the gene matches: 7. This CDR3 region has 17 residues. Germline CDR1 reads GTSNPN; CDR2 reads SVGIG (reference sequence).

This chain connects TRBV24-1 to TRBJ2-1, with TRBD2 identical over 7 bases. CDR1 and CDR2 (germline): KGHDR, SFDVKD. CDR3 size: 22 residues. V shed 0 bases and J 8 bases; nucleotides not matched to a gene: 27. For the CDR3, the DNA is TGTGCCACCAGTGATTTGGTAGCCTCGCGGGGGAGTTTACGGGGTCTTGGAGATGAGCAGTTCTTC. It encodes CATSDLVASRGSLRGLGDEQFF.

This clone was recorded a few times. The CDR3 is CASSSVTGYYGYTF. CDR3 in DNA: TGCGCCAGCAGCTCCGTAACAGGGTACTATGGCTACACCTTC. The chain joins TRBV5-1 to TRBJ1-2, with D perhaps TRBD1 (6 bases). Germline lookup yields CDR1 SGHRS and CDR2 YFSETQ. The germline V and J ends were trimmed by 3 bases and 3 bases, with 12 bases remaining between them. The CDR3 has 14 residues.

The chain uses TRBV12-5 and TRBJ2-2, with 10 bases aligning to TRBD1. This CDR3 comprises 15 residues. V was pared by 6 bases and J by 4 bases, with 5 bases of the junction left unmatched. The germline V gene encodes CDR1 LGHNT and CDR2 FRNRAP. The chain's CDR3 is CASGPGTGVTGELFF. In nucleotides, the CDR3 is TGTGCTAGTGGCCCCGGGACAGGGGTCACCGGGGAGCTGTTTTTT.

There are many counts of this clone. This sequence joins TRBV5-1 and TRBJ2-1; 12 bases agree with TRBD2. The J segment lost 5 bases and the V segment lost 1 base, leaving 7 bases of the junction unmatched. The CDR3 has 17 residues. Germline loops: CDR1 SGHRS, CDR2 YFSETQ. CDR3 sequence (DNA): TGCGCCAGCAGCTTGCTCCACCTAGCGGGGGGGAACAATGAGCAGTTCTTC. Translation: CASSLLHLAGGNNEQFF.